These T cell receptor beta chains were read from a single sample in a study of identical twins. TCRdb analysed the 5' RACE reads with MiXCR anew, one entry per CDR3 protein. This sample has 250,000 or so distinct CDR3 sequences; roughly 8.7% occur once, and the top ten carry 2.5% to 3.5%. This sample also appeared in a second study, on yellow fever vaccine responses in identical twins.

The sequencing input was CD8+ T cells sorted from blood. The receptors come from a woman under 30 in good health. Each CDR3 is given with its conserved first and last residue. Each record gives: V gene, CDR3 length, J gene, D gene, CDR3 protein. The D gene is left open where the match is weak.

V: TRBV11-1; length: 15; J: TRBJ2-5; D: TRBD1; CDR3: CASSSTGGPQETQYF
V: TRBV7-6; length: 16; J: TRBJ2-1; D: TRBD2; CDR3: CASSPARGEGSDEQFF
V: TRBV28; length: 14; J: TRBJ1-1; D: TRBD1; CDR3: CASSGDRGSAEAFF
V: TRBV9; length: 14; J: TRBJ2-7; D: TRBD2; CDR3: CASSVGGRGYEQYF
V: TRBV7-2; length: 17; J: TRBJ2-6; D: .; CDR3: CASSLAAGPSGANVLTF
V: TRBV7-3; length: 17; J: TRBJ2-3; D: .; CDR3: CASSQVGGGRTTDTQYF
V: TRBV4-3; length: 16; J: TRBJ2-1; D: TRBD2; CDR3: CASSPGLAGGPGEQFF
V: TRBV6-2/TRBV6-3; length: 15; J: TRBJ2-1; D: TRBD2; CDR3: CASSYEAASGNEQFF
V: TRBV12-3/TRBV12-4; length: 11; J: TRBJ1-1; D: .; CDR3: CASTSGIEAFF
V: TRBV27; length: 13; J: TRBJ2-7; D: .; CDR3: CASSLSPPYEQYF
V: TRBV5-1; length: 15; J: TRBJ2-2; D: TRBD2; CDR3: CASSLGGSLPGELFF